This TCR beta chain was identified in a study of identical twins. Findings and caveats of the study: Surplus twin overlap in beta out-of-frame sequences was less pronounced. Interpretation of the results relied on cross-sectional statistical analysis and not on following the same donors. An excess of low generation probability was shown by twin-shared out-of-frame alpha sequences.

TCRdb used MiXCR to reprocess the 5' RACE reads, holding one entry per CDR3 protein. Among around 500,000 distinct CDR3 sequences listed, 14% were seen once. This clonotype appeared a few times. Its target is unknown. CDR3 length equals 14 residues. The V and J ends lost 3 bases and 8 bases respectively, with 14 bases between them. CDR1 and CDR2 (germline): SGHTA, FQGNSA. Another study also made use of these data, one on yellow fever vaccine responses in identical twins.

The sequenced sample was CD4+ T cells sorted from blood. V usage is TRBV7-2 and J usage is TRBJ2-4; D remains ambiguous. The clonotype was recovered from a woman between 18 and 29 years old in good health. The CDR3 reads CASSLEYRLDIQYF. The CDR3 DNA reads TGTGCCAGCAGCTTGGAATATAGGTTGGACATTCAGTACTTC.